This T cell receptor beta chain was observed in a study of blood T cell repertoires in COVID-19 (dated by TCRdb to the early 2020s). Some background on the complete study: Samples from collaborators originated in the United States, Italy and Spain and spanned both the acute and convalescent phases of COVID-19. The prospective study material was composed of cDNA or gDNA derived from T cells, B-cell-depleted T cells, or PBMCs. Deeply sampled blood TCRbeta repertoires from subjects exposed to, actively infected with, or recovered from COVID-19 were included in the dataset. A freely available public database, intended as a resource for researchers studying the immune response to SARS-CoV-2, is where the repertoires were released. The samples were drawn from the first 160 participants of the ongoing ImmuneRACE study and from 1,254 subjects provided by 6 global collaborators. Nearly every sample came with metadata listing a de-identified subject ID, COVID-19 status, age in years and sex. Where available, HLA class I and class II types were obtained from metadata supplied by the sample provider rather than from assay-based typing.

TCRbeta CDR3 regions were amplified from genomic DNA by means of the immunoSEQ Assay, a bias-controlled multiplex PCR. Regarding the original processing steps: Nucleated cell counts per sample were estimated from amplification of reference gene primers within the assay. To quantify the absolute abundance of each unique TCRbeta CDR3 rearrangement, sequence reads were collapsed and filtered. For each sample, productive Simpson clonality was calculated as the square root of Simpson's diversity index over productive rearrangements. TCRdb obtained this table from immuneACCESS and retained in-frame rearrangements with V and J assigned. These tables miss some clones; where compared with another copy, unresolved V genes account for less than half of the shortfall, and the remainder is unexplained. V, J and clone size reflect that table, while D and trimming were determined from the DNA. The sample records around 70,000 clones, 86% of which are singletons. More than 8% of the sample goes to the ten largest clones.

Whole blood was collected in K2EDTA tubes by collaborating institutions according to the institutions' own protocols. For TCRbeta analysis, collaborators shipped samples in one of three forms: frozen whole blood, isolated PBMCs, or DNA extracted from either of those sample types. General conclusions and limits of the study: The quantity of clinical and demographic metadata differed by source and by participant and was supplied without curation.

Points on this clone: Its antigen is unknown. Base qualities are not provided; no much larger clone lies one nucleotide away.

The CDR3, from cysteine to phenylalanine, totals 12 residues. Only the CDR3 region is kept as DNA, spanning 36 bases read in frame from base 1. CDR1 and CDR2, per the germline V gene, are SGHRS and YFSETQ. Trimming costs V 4 bases and J 8 bases, and their ends lie 10 bases apart. The source is a man between 25 and 39 years old with acute or convalescent COVID-19. The V and J segments used are TRBV5-1 and TRBJ2-1; no D segment can be confidently identified. The sample taken for sequencing was peripheral blood. CDR3 protein: CASSLSRDEQFF. The nucleotides read TGCGCCAGCAGCCTCTCCCGGGATGAGCAGTTCTTC.